This T cell receptor beta chain stems from a study of metastatic and nonmetastatic thyroid tumors (dated by TCRdb to about 2020). Describing the broader study: For patients with malignant and with benign thyroid disease, the researchers compared repertoires between peripheral blood samples and tumor or nodule tissue samples.

General conclusions and limits of the study: TCR beta diversity was reported as significantly higher in malignant tumors than in benign nodules, in both blood and tumor samples.

The CDR3 sequence holds 16 residues, the cysteine and phenylalanine included. Just the 48-base CDR3 DNA is kept, in frame starting at base 1. V has 5 bases trimmed and J has 4 bases trimmed; junction bases matching no gene number 8. CDR1 is given as LGHDT and CDR2 as YNNKEL, both from the germline V gene (reference sequence). No patient had received any treatment before thyroid surgery. Patient clinical samples collected from the early 2010s to the late 2010s were retrospectively analysed using T-cell receptor beta sequencing. This clone has at least ten counts. The antigen this receptor binds is unknown. The record has no base qualities; no much larger clone is one base away. Library preparation was by PCR. The instrument given in TCRdb is Illumina HiSeq 4000. The TCR beta-chain CDR3 region of each patient was profiled by high-throughput sequencing. Processing in the source paper ran as follows. A classifier to discriminate distant-metastatic papillary thyroid cancer patients was built from CDR3 differences across clinicopathological groups. The Shannon index was used to measure repertoire diversity, and the Morisita-Horn index was used to measure how similar tumor and blood repertoires were. TCRdb reprocessed the public reads (quality trimming at Q25 with fastp, clone calling with MiXCR) and kept in-frame beta chains. The V and J calls follow TCRdb's processing rather than the paper's. This sample holds about 40,000 clones; around 28% were observed only once. About a tenth of the sample comes from the top ten.

The chain is assembled from TRBV3-1 and TRBJ2-1, with TRBD2 matching 10 junction bases. The receptor was derived from a male donor with papillary thyroid cancer or a benign thyroid nodule (not recorded which). Some clones in this sample may be carry-over from other donors' samples. The specimen was blood. Here is the DNA: TGTGCCAGCAGCTCTCACCGGACTAGCGGATACAATGAGCAGTTCTTC. It codes for CASSSHRTSGYNEQFF.